Listed below are T cell receptor beta chains from one sample, sequenced in a study of cytomegalovirus exposure and HLA in healthy donors. Clones were sequenced by immunoSEQ multiplex PCR, and TCRdb holds only the in-frame ones, with some missing. The table shows some 120,000 clones, with approximately 80% occurring only once. Sequenced: PBMCs. These receptors were obtained from a man aged 18-30 years in good health and CMV-seronegative. Each CDR3 is given with its conserved first and last residue. Each record gives: J gene, V gene, clone size, D gene, CDR3 protein, CDR3 DNA. A D gene is named only where the DNA matches it firmly. For some rows the clone size is stated as once, few or many, or as a class when expanded; others skip it.

J gene: TRBJ1-3
V gene: TRBV15
clone size: NA
D gene: NA
CDR3 protein: CATSRDLWESGYGNTIYF
CDR3 DNA: TGTGCCACCAGCAGAGATCTCTGGGAGAGTGGGTATGGAAACACCATATATTTT

J gene: TRBJ2-3
V gene: TRBV6-4
clone size: NA
D gene: NA
CDR3 protein: CASSDGGGYTDTQYF
CDR3 DNA: TGTGCCAGCAGTGACGGGGGGGGCTACACAGATACGCAGTATTTT

J gene: TRBJ2-7
V gene: TRBV7-2
clone size: NA
D gene: NA
CDR3 protein: CASSFFGTYEQYF
CDR3 DNA: TGTGCCAGCAGCTTTTTCGGGACTTACGAGCAGTACTTC

J gene: TRBJ1-2
V gene: TRBV6-1
clone size: NA
D gene: NA
CDR3 protein: CASSTNYGYTF
CDR3 DNA: TGTGCCAGCAGCACTAACTATGGCTACACCTTC

J gene: TRBJ2-3
V gene: TRBV19
clone size: once
D gene: TRBD2
CDR3 protein: CASSMTSGGVDTQYF
CDR3 DNA: TGTGCCAGTAGTATGACTAGCGGGGGCGTAGATACGCAGTATTTT

J gene: TRBJ2-7
V gene: TRBV5-6
clone size: NA
D gene: TRBD2
CDR3 protein: CASSGLAGATSYEQYF
CDR3 DNA: TGTGCCAGCAGCGGCTTAGCGGGGGCCACCTCCTACGAGCAGTACTTC

J gene: TRBJ2-5
V gene: TRBV5-1
clone size: NA
D gene: TRBD2
CDR3 protein: CATSGLGVETQYF
CDR3 DNA: TGCGCCACCTCGGGACTAGGTGTTGAGACCCAGTACTTC

J gene: TRBJ1-4
V gene: TRBV2
clone size: NA
D gene: TRBD1
CDR3 protein: CAGLYRGTNEKLFF
CDR3 DNA: TGTGCCGGATTATACAGGGGGACTAATGAAAAACTGTTTTTT

J gene: TRBJ2-7
V gene: TRBV5-1
clone size: few
D gene: TRBD1
CDR3 protein: CASRIGQGGYEQYF
CDR3 DNA: TGCGCCAGCAGAATTGGACAGGGAGGCTACGAGCAGTACTTC

J gene: TRBJ1-2
V gene: TRBV19
clone size: NA
D gene: NA
CDR3 protein: CASSIVPKLNYGYTF
CDR3 DNA: TGTGCCAGTAGTATTGTACCCAAACTTAACTATGGCTACACCTTC